These 9 T cell receptor beta chains share one sample of origin, sequenced in a study of technical replicates of blood from several donors. Sequencing used immunoSEQ multiplex PCR; TCRdb keeps in-frame clones, though not all of them. The table has more than 65,000 clones, nearly 98% seen once. Sequencing was done on a sample of T cells isolated from PBMCs. The receptors here all came from a human donor in good health.

J is TRBJ2-7 and V is TRBV4-1; TRBD1 aligns across 8 bases. Germline lookup yields CDR1 MGHRA and CDR2 YSYEKL. This CDR3 contains 16 residues. Losses at the gene ends were 3 bases for V and 3 bases for J; bases not matched to a gene: 10. The CDR3 loop is CASSQGTTGGIYEQYF. The CDR3, as DNA: TGCGCCAGCAGCCAGGGAACTACAGGGGGGATCTACGAGCAGTACTTC.

CDR3 sequence (DNA): TGTGCCAGCAGCCAGTCACAGGGAACCTACGAGCAGTACTTC. This gives the protein CASSQSQGTYEQYF. The chain employs TRBV4-2 and TRBJ2-7, with D maybe TRBD1 (6 bases). The CDR3 length is 14 residues. Germline V gene sequence: CDR1 LGHNA, CDR2 YNFKEQ. V was shortened by 3 bases and J by 2 bases, with 11 bases between the two germline ends.

The gene calls are TRBV2 and TRBJ2-6, with D tentatively TRBD1 (6 bases). Per the germline V gene, CDR1 is SNHLY and CDR2 is FYNNEI. The CDR3 contains 18 residues. Trimming cost V 5 bases and J 2 bases, with 19 bases left between them. CDR3 DNA sequence: TGTGCCAGCAGTCCACTTGACAGGAGAGGTGCTGGGGCCAACGTCCTGACTTTC. Translating it yields CASSPLDRRGAGANVLTF.

The V and J genes are TRBV7-9 and TRBJ1-5; D is perhaps TRBD1 (5 bases). Deletions cut 5 bases from V and 4 bases from J, with 15 bases between. Germline V gene sequence: CDR1 SEHNR, CDR2 FQNEAQ (reference sequence). The CDR3 is made up of 15 amino acids. CDR3 sequence reads: CASSPGEGSNQPQHF. CDR3 DNA sequence: TGTGCCAGCAGCCCGGGGGAGGGATCAAATCAGCCCCAGCATTTT.

The chain employs TRBV29-1 and TRBJ2-7, with D maybe TRBD1 (6 bases). Between the trimmed V and J ends, which lost 6 bases and 0 bases, there was a span of 15 bases. The CDR3 consists of 14 residues. Germline V CDR1 and CDR2: SQVTM, ANQGSEA. The CDR3 region is CSVETGTNSYEQYF. Here the CDR3 DNA reads TGCAGCGTGGAAACCGGGACAAACTCCTACGAGCAGTACTTC.

V is TRBV10-3 and J is TRBJ2-2; 10 bases map to TRBD2. V dropped 3 bases and J dropped 1; count of bases not matched to a gene: 11. The CDR3 spans 19 residues. Germline V gene lookup returns CDR1 ENHRY and CDR2 SYGVKD. The CDR3 DNA is TGTGCCATCAGTGAACTTGGCGGAGCGGGAGGGAAGAACACCGGGGAGCTGTTTTTT. This codes for CAISELGGAGGKNTGELFF.

CDR3: CASSQGLHTGSNQPQHF. The DNA for the CDR3 is TGCGCCAGCAGCCAAGGCCTCCACACAGGGAGCAATCAGCCCCAGCATTTT. The chain has TRBV4-1 and TRBJ1-5, with D possibly being TRBD1 (6 bases). V gave up 1 base and J gave up 1 base, with 14 bases separating them. The CDR3 totals 17 residues. The germline CDR1 and CDR2 sequences are MGHRA and YSYEKL.

The chain carries TRBV13 and TRBJ2-7; 14 bases map to TRBD2. J gave up 2 bases and V 5 bases, and 5 bases lay outside the gene matches. CDR3 length: 16 residues. Germline-derived CDR1 and CDR2 are PRHDT and FYEKMQ (reference sequence). The CDR3 sequence is CASSPGTSGGTYEQYF. CDR3 in DNA: TGTGCCAGCAGCCCGGGGACTAGCGGGGGTACCTACGAGCAGTACTTC.

This clone was detected only once. This chain links TRBV5-8 with TRBJ2-7; possibly TRBD1 for D (6 bases). This CDR3 is built from 12 residues. V lost 3 bases and J 4 bases, leaving 8 bases between the germline ends. Germline CDR1 reads SGHTS; CDR2 reads YDEGEE. The CDR3: CASSSQGYEQYF. CDR3 DNA: TGTGCCAGCAGCTCACAGGGTTACGAGCAGTACTTC.